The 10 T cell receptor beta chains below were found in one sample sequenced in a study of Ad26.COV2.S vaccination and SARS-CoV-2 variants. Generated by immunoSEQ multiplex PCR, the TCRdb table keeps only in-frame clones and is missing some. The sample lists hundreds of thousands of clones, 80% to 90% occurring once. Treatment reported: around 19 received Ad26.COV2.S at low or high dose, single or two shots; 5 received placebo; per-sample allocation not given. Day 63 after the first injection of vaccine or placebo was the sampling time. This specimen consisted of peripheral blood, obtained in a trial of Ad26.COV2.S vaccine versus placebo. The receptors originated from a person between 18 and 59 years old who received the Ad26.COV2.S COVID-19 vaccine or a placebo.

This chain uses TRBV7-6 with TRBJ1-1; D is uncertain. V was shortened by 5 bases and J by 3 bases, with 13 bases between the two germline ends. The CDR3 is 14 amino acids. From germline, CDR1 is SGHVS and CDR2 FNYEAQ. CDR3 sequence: CASSLRQRHTEAFF. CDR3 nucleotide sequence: TGTGCCAGCAGCCTACGGCAGCGGCACACTGAAGCTTTCTTT. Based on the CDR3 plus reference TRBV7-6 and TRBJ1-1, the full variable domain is GAGVSQSPRYKVTKRGQDVALRCDPISGHVSLYWYRQALGQGPEFLTYFNYEAQQDKSGLPNDRFSAERPEGSISTLTIQRTEQRDSAMYRCASSLRQRHTEAFFGQGTRLTVV.

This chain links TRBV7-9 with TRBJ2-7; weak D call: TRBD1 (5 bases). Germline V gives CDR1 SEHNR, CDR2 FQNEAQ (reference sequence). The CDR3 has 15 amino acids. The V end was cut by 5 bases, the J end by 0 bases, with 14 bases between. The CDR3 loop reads CASSLGRLSSYEQYF. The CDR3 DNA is TGTGCCAGCAGCCTGGGGCGCCTAAGCTCCTACGAGCAGTACTTC.

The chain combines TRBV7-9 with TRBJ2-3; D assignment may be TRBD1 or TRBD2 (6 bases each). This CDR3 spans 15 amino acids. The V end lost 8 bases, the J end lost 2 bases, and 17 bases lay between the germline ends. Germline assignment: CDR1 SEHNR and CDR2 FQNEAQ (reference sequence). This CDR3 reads CASSFGGPLTDTQYF. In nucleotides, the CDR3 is TGTGCCAGCTCTTTCGGGGGCCCGCTCACAGATACGCAGTATTTT.

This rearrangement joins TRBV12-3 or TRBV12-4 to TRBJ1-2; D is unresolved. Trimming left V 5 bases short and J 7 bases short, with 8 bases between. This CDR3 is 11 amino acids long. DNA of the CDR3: TGTGCCAGCAGTATGGACGGTGGCTACACCTTC. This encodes CASSMDGGYTF.

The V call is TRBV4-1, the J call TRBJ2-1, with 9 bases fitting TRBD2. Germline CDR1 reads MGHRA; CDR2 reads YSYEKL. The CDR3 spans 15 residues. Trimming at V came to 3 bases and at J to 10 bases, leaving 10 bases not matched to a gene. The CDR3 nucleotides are TGCGCCAGCAGCCAGGTCGCTAGCGGGGTACGAGAGCAGTTCTTC. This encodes CASSQVASGVREQFF.

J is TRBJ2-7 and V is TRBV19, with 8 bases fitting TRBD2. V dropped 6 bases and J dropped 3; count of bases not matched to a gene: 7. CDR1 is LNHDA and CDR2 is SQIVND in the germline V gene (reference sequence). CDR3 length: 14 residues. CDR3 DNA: TGTGCCAGTAGCTTCGGGGGGGGAGGCTACGAGCAGTACTTC. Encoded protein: CASSFGGGGYEQYF.

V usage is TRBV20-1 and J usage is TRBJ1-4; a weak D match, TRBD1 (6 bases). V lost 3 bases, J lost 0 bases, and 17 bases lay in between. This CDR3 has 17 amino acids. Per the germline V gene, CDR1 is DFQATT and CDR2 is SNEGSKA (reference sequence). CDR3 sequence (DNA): TGCAGTGCTAGTGACGGGGGCCGGGGGGCAACTAATGAAAAACTGTTTTTT. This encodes CSASDGGRGATNEKLFF.

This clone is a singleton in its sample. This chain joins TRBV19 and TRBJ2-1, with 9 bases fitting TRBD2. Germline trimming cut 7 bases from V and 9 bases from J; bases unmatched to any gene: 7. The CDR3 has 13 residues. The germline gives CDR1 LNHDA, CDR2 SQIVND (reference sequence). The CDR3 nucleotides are TGTGCCAGTACCCCCCTAGCGGGAATTGAGCAGTTCTTC. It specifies CASTPLAGIEQFF.

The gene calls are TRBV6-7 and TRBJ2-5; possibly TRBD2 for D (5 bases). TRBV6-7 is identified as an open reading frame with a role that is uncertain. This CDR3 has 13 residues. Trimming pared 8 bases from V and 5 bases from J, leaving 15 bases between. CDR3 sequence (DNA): TGTGCCAGCTGCGGGCGGGTTAGGGAGACCCAGTACTTC. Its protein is CASCGRVRETQYF.

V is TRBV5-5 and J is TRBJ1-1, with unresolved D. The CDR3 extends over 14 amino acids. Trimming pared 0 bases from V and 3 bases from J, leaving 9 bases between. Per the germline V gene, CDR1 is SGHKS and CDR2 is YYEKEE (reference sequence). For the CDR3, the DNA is TGTGCCAGCAGCTTGGTATATGGGCACACTGAAGCTTTCTTT. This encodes CASSLVYGHTEAFF.